This is a list of T cell receptor beta chains from one sample in a study of patients with pleural tuberculosis. TCRdb re-analysed the reads in MiXCR, keeping a single row per CDR3 protein. The data contain nearly 30,000 distinct CDR3 sequences, 18% of them singletons. The sequencing input was peripheral blood. The receptors were sampled from a human donor with pleural tuberculosis. Each CDR3 is given with its conserved first and last residue. The order of the fields is V gene, clone size, D gene, J gene, CDR3 protein, CDR3 DNA. D genes are given only for firm matches. For some rows the clone size is stated as once, few or many, or as a class when expanded; others skip it.

V gene: TRBV6-2/TRBV6-3
clone size: many
D gene: -
J gene: TRBJ2-1
CDR3 protein: CASSYSGGSYNEQFF
CDR3 DNA: TGTGCCAGCAGTTACTCAGGGGGCTCCTACAATGAGCAGTTCTTC

V gene: TRBV29-1
clone size: many
D gene: -
J gene: TRBJ1-1
CDR3 protein: CSVVTENTEAFF
CDR3 DNA: TGCAGCGTTGTAACTGAGAACACTGAAGCTTTCTTT

V gene: TRBV7-2
clone size: many
D gene: TRBD1
J gene: TRBJ1-2
CDR3 protein: CASSFTGGEGYTF
CDR3 DNA: TGTGCCAGCAGTTTTACAGGGGGCGAAGGCTACACCTTC

V gene: TRBV4-1
clone size: many
D gene: -
J gene: TRBJ2-7
CDR3 protein: CASSRVPGRSYEQYF
CDR3 DNA: TGCGCCAGCAGCCGGGTGCCAGGGCGCTCCTACGAGCAGTACTTC

V gene: TRBV27
clone size: once
D gene: TRBD2
J gene: TRBJ2-1
CDR3 protein: CASSLGGVARGPSYNEQFF
CDR3 DNA: TGTGCCAGCAGTTTAGGGGGGGTGGCGAGGGGCCCCTCCTACAATGAGCAGTTCTTC

V gene: TRBV30
clone size: many
D gene: -
J gene: TRBJ1-5
CDR3 protein: CAWSVQSNQPQHF
CDR3 DNA: TGTGCCTGGAGTGTACAAAGCAATCAGCCCCAGCATTTT

V gene: TRBV14
clone size: many
D gene: TRBD2
J gene: TRBJ2-5
CDR3 protein: CASSQGYGTTYQETQYF
CDR3 DNA: TGTGCCAGCAGCCAAGGATATGGGACTACGTACCAAGAGACCCAGTACTTC

V gene: TRBV10-1
clone size: many
D gene: -
J gene: TRBJ2-3
CDR3 protein: CASSDRLPTDTQYF
CDR3 DNA: TGCGCCAGCAGTGACCGACTTCCCACAGATACGCAGTATTTT

V gene: TRBV7-8
clone size: many
D gene: -
J gene: TRBJ2-7
CDR3 protein: CASSSRDRYEQYF
CDR3 DNA: TGTGCCAGCAGCAGCCGGGACCGCTACGAGCAGTACTTC

V gene: TRBV12-3/TRBV12-4
clone size: many
D gene: -
J gene: TRBJ1-1
CDR3 protein: CASGGLSGTEAFF
CDR3 DNA: TGTGCCAGTGGGGGGCTATCCGGCACTGAAGCTTTCTTT

V gene: TRBV6-1
clone size: -
D gene: TRBD1
J gene: TRBJ1-2
CDR3 protein: CASRGMGQGSYSYTF
CDR3 DNA: TGTGCGAGCCGGGGGATGGGACAGGGCTCCTATAGCTACACCTTC

V gene: TRBV5-6
clone size: many
D gene: -
J gene: TRBJ1-1
CDR3 protein: CASKSRRRMNTEAFF
CDR3 DNA: TGTGCCAGCAAGTCGCGACGGAGGATGAACACTGAAGCTTTCTTT

V gene: TRBV19
clone size: few
D gene: -
J gene: TRBJ1-5
CDR3 protein: CSSIFTGNQPQHF
CDR3 DNA: TGTTCCAGTATTTTTACTGGGAATCAGCCCCAGCATTTT

V gene: TRBV20-1
clone size: many
D gene: -
J gene: TRBJ1-2
CDR3 protein: CSDDTGLGNYGYTF
CDR3 DNA: TGCAGTGACGATACAGGCCTTGGAAACTATGGCTACACCTTC

V gene: TRBV7-6
clone size: many
D gene: -
J gene: TRBJ1-1
CDR3 protein: CASSSGGHTEAFF
CDR3 DNA: TGTGCCAGCAGCTCTGGGGGGCACACTGAAGCTTTCTTT

V gene: TRBV2
clone size: many
D gene: -
J gene: TRBJ1-1
CDR3 protein: CASREVLNTEAFF
CDR3 DNA: TGTGCCAGCAGGGAAGTACTGAACACTGAAGCTTTCTTT

V gene: TRBV2
clone size: many
D gene: -
J gene: TRBJ1-2
CDR3 protein: CASTSGTTGRGYTF
CDR3 DNA: TGTGCCAGCACCTCCGGGACGACCGGGAGAGGCTACACCTTC

V gene: TRBV29-1
clone size: many
D gene: TRBD1
J gene: TRBJ2-1
CDR3 protein: CSAQGTGWTDNEQFF
CDR3 DNA: TGCAGCGCCCAAGGGACAGGGTGGACGGACAATGAGCAGTTCTTC

V gene: TRBV18
clone size: many
D gene: -
J gene: TRBJ2-7
CDR3 protein: CASSPPTAYEQYF
CDR3 DNA: TGTGCCAGCTCACCCCCGACAGCCTACGAGCAGTACTTC

V gene: TRBV6-1
clone size: many
D gene: -
J gene: TRBJ2-3
CDR3 protein: CASSLALITDTQYF
CDR3 DNA: TGTGCCAGCAGTTTAGCTTTGATCACAGATACGCAGTATTTT

V gene: TRBV5-1
clone size: many
D gene: -
J gene: TRBJ2-5
CDR3 protein: CASSLTETQYF
CDR3 DNA: TGCGCCAGCAGCTTGACGGAGACCCAGTACTTC

V gene: TRBV20-1
clone size: many
D gene: TRBD2
J gene: TRBJ2-7
CDR3 protein: CSAPGLAGGTYEQYF
CDR3 DNA: TGCAGTGCCCCGGGACTAGCGGGAGGAACCTACGAGCAGTACTTC

V gene: TRBV7-9
clone size: many
D gene: -
J gene: TRBJ1-2
CDR3 protein: CASTWGRNYGYTF
CDR3 DNA: TGTGCCAGCACCTGGGGCAGAAACTATGGCTACACCTTC

V gene: TRBV7-3
clone size: many
D gene: -
J gene: TRBJ1-1
CDR3 protein: CASSLQKNTEAFF
CDR3 DNA: TGTGCCAGCAGCTTACAGAAGAACACTGAAGCTTTCTTT

V gene: TRBV11-2
clone size: -
D gene: -
J gene: TRBJ1-1
CDR3 protein: CANSRDNVSTLNTEAFF
CDR3 DNA: TGTGCCAACAGTCGGGACAACGTTAGTACCTTGAACACTGAAGCTTTCTTT